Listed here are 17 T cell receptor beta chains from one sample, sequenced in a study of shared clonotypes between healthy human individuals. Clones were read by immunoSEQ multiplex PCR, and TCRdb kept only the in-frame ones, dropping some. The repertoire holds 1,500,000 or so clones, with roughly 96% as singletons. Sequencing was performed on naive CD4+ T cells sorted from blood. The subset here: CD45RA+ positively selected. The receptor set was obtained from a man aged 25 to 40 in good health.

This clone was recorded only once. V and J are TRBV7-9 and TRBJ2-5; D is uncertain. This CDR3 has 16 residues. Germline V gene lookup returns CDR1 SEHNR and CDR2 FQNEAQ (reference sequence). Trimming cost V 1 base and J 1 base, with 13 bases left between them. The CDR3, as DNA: TGTGCCAGCAGCTTAGGGACCGTGGCACGCCAAGAGACCCAGTACTTC. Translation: CASSLGTVARQETQYF.

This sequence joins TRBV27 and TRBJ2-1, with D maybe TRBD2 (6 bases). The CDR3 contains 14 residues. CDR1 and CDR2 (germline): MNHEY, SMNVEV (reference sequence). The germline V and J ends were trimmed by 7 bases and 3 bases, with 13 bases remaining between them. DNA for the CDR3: TGTGCCAGCACCGAGCGGGCGCACTACAATGAGCAGTTCTTC. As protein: CASTERAHYNEQFF.

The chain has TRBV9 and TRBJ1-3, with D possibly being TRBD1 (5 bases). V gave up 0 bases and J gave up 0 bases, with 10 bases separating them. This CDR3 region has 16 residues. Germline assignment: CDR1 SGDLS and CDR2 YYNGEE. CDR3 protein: CASSVVGASSGNTIYF. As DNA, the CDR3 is TGTGCCAGCAGCGTAGTTGGGGCCTCCTCTGGAAACACCATATATTTT.

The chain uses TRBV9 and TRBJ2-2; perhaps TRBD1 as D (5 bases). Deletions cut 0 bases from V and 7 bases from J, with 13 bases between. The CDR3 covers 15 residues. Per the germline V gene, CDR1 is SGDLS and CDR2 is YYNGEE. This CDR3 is CASSVGQGNVGELFF. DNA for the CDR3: TGTGCCAGCAGCGTAGGCCAGGGAAATGTCGGGGAGCTGTTTTTT.

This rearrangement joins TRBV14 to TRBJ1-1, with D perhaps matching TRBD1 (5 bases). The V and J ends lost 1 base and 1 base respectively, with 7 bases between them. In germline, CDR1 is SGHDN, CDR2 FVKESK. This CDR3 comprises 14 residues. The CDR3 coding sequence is TGTGCCAGCAGCCAAGGGACACCGAACACTGAAGCTTTCTTT. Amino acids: CASSQGTPNTEAFF.

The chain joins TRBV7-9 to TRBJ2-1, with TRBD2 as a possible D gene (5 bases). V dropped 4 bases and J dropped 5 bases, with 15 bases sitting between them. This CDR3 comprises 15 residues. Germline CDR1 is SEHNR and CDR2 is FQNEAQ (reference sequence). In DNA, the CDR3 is TGTGCCAGCAGCTCGAGGGCTTGGGCGCACAATGAGCAGTTCTTC. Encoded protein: CASSSRAWAHNEQFF. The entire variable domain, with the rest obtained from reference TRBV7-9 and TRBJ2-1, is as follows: DTGVSQNPRHKITKRGQNVTFRCDPISEHNRLYWYRQTLGQGPEFLTYFQNEAQLEKSRLLSDRFSAERPKGSFSTLEIQRTEQGDSAMYLCASSSRAWAHNEQFFGPGTRLTVL.

Here the CDR3 DNA reads TGTGCCAGCAGTTCCTCAGGGGGTTGGAACGAGCAGTACTTC. Protein: CASSSSGGWNEQYF. The chain uses TRBV28 and TRBJ2-7, with 7 bases matching TRBD1. Trimming cost V 4 bases and J 5 bases; bases outside gene matches: 8. The CDR3 totals 14 residues. Germline loops: CDR1 MDHEN, CDR2 SYDVKM.

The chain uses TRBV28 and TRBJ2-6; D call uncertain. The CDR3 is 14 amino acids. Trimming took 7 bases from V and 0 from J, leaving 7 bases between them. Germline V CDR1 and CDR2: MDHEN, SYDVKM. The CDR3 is CASKDRSGANVLTF. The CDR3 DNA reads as TGTGCCAGCAAAGACCGCTCTGGGGCCAACGTCCTGACTTTC. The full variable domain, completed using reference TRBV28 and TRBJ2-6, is DVKVTQSSRYLVKRTGEKVFLECVQDMDHENMFWYRQDPGLGLRLIYFSYDVKMKEKGDIPEGYSVSREKKERFSLILESASTNQTSMYLCASKDRSGANVLTFGAGSRLTVL.

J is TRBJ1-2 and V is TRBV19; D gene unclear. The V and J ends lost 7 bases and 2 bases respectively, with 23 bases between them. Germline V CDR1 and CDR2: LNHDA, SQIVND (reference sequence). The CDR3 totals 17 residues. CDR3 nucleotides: TGTGCCAGTATCACACCCCTCGGAGGCAAAGGGAACTATGGCTACACCTTC. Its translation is CASITPLGGKGNYGYTF.

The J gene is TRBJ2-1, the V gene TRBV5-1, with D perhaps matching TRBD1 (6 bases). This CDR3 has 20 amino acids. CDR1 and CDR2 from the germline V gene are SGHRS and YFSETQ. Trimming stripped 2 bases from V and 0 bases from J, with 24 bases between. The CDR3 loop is CASSFSPGQPKLSSYNEQFF. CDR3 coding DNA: TGCGCCAGCAGCTTTTCCCCCGGACAGCCAAAATTGAGCTCCTACAATGAGCAGTTCTTC.

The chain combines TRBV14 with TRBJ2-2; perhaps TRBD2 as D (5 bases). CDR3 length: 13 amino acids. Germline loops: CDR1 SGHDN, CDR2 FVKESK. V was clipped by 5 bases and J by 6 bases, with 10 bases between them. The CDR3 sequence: CASSKTRAGELFF. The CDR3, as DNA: TGTGCCAGCAGCAAAACTAGAGCCGGGGAGCTGTTTTTT.

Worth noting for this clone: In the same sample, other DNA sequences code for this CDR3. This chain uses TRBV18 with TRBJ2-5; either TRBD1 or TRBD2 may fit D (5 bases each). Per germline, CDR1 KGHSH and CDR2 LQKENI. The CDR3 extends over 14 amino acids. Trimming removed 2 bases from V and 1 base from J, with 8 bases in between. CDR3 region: CASSPRGAQETQYF. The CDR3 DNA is TGTGCCAGCTCACCAAGGGGAGCCCAAGAGACCCAGTACTTC.

The CDR3 DNA sequence: TGTGCCAGCAGCCCCAGGGGACTTGGAAACACCATATATTTT. As protein: CASSPRGLGNTIYF. The chain recombines TRBV9 with TRBJ1-3; a weak D match, TRBD1 (6 bases). Germline lookup yields CDR1 SGDLS and CDR2 YYNGEE. CDR3 length: 14 residues. The V end lost 4 bases, the J end lost 3 bases, and 11 bases lay between the germline ends.

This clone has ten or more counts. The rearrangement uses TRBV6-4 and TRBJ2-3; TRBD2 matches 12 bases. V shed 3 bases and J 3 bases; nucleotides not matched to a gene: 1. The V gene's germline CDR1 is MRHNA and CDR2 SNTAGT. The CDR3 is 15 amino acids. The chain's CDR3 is CASSEGTSGTDTQYF. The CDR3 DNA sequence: TGTGCCAGCAGTGAGGGGACTAGCGGGACAGATACGCAGTATTTT.

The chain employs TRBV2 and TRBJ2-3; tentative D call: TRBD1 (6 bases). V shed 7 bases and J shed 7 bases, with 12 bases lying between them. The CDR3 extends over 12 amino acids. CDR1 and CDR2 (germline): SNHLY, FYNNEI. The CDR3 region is CASTGQRHTQYF. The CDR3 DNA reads TGTGCCAGCACCGGACAGCGCCATACGCAGTATTTT. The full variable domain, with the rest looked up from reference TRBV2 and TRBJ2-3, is EPEVTQTPSHQVTQMGQEVILRCVPISNHLYFYWYRQILGQKVEFLVSFYNNEISEKSEIFDDQFSVERPDGSNFTLKIRSTKLEDSAMYFCASTGQRHTQYFGPGTRLTVL.

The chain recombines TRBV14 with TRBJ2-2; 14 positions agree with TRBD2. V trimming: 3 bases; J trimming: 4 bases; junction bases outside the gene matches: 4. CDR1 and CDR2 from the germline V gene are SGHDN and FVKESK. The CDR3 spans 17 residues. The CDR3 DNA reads TGTGCCAGCAGCCAGCCCGGACTAGCGGGAGGCACCGGGGAGCTGTTTTTT. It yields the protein CASSQPGLAGGTGELFF.

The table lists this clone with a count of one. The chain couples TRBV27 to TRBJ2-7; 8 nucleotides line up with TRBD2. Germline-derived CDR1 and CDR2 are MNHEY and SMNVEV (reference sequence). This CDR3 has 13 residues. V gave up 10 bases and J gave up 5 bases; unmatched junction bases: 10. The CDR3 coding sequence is TGTGCCACCCGCCGGAGCGGGAGAAACGAGCAGTACTTC. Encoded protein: CATRRSGRNEQYF.